The clone carrying this T cell receptor beta chain was picked up many times. This sample is part of a study of Graves' ophthalmopathy and Graves' hyperthyroidism. CDR1 is MNHNS and CDR2 is SASEGT in the germline V gene. The J segment lost 3 bases and the V segment lost 4 bases, leaving 10 bases of the junction unmatched. The CDR3 covers 16 residues. The term stable hyperthyroidism indicated an absence of ophthalmopathy within 18 months of follow-up. Excluded were patients with other autoimmune diseases, uncontrolled infections, pregnancy or lactation. Diagnoses were established from clinical symptoms, serum thyroxine, TRAb, thyroid ultrasound and orbital computed tomography. PBMCs came from more than 7.5 ml of fresh peripheral blood. For repertoire sequencing, the TCR beta CDR3 regions were amplified from RNA transcripts. Following a first-round RT-PCR that used HTBI primers, a second-round multiplex PCR was carried out. Via MiXCR, TCRdb re-called the multiplex PCR reads, giving one row per CDR3 protein. The sample lists about 390,000 distinct CDR3 sequences, approximately 15% occurring once.

Sample: peripheral blood. The sequence derives from a woman in her late teens or twenties with stable Graves' hyperthyroidism. V is TRBV6-1 and J is TRBJ2-5, with 8 positions matching TRBD2. Written as DNA, the CDR3 is TGTGCCAGCAGTGTACGCAGCGGGGGATACAAAGAGACCCAGTACTTC. The encoded protein is CASSVRSGGYKETQYF.